This entry lists 3 T cell receptor beta chains sequenced from one sample in a study of graft-versus-host responses after intestinal transplantation. These receptors have no known antigen. TCRdb keeps only in-frame clones here, not all; method: immunoSEQ multiplex PCR. The sample lists under 150,000 clones; around 90% were seen once. The specimen was unstimulated CD4+ T cells sorted from spleen or lymph node cells, collected before intestinal transplant. All receptors come from a human donor who received an intestinal transplant.

V is TRBV6-1 and J is TRBJ2-2; maybe TRBD1 (5 bases). Trimming left V 5 bases short and J 4 bases short, with 11 bases between. The CDR3 is 14 amino acids. Germline V gene data show CDR1 as MNHNS and CDR2 as SASEGT. CDR3 in amino acids: CASSQGRGTGELFF. The CDR3 DNA follows: TGTGCCAGCAGTCAAGGAAGGGGCACCGGGGAGCTGTTTTTT.

The J gene is TRBJ2-1, the V gene TRBV12-5; D is uncertain. Germline CDR1 reads LGHNT; CDR2 reads FRNRAP. The CDR3 totals 12 residues. V lost 1 base, J lost 8 bases, and 6 bases lay in between. The CDR3 here is CASGLDIYEQFF. CDR3 nucleotides: TGTGCTAGTGGTTTGGACATATATGAGCAGTTCTTC.

In DNA form, the CDR3 reads TGTGCCAGCAGTAAAGGTAACCTCTACGAGCAGTACTTC. Translating it yields CASSKGNLYEQYF. The gene calls are TRBV6-1 and TRBJ2-7, with D unclear. CDR1 and CDR2 from the germline V gene are MNHNS and SASEGT. Trimming pared 5 bases from V and 3 bases from J, leaving 11 bases between. The CDR3 is 13 residues long.